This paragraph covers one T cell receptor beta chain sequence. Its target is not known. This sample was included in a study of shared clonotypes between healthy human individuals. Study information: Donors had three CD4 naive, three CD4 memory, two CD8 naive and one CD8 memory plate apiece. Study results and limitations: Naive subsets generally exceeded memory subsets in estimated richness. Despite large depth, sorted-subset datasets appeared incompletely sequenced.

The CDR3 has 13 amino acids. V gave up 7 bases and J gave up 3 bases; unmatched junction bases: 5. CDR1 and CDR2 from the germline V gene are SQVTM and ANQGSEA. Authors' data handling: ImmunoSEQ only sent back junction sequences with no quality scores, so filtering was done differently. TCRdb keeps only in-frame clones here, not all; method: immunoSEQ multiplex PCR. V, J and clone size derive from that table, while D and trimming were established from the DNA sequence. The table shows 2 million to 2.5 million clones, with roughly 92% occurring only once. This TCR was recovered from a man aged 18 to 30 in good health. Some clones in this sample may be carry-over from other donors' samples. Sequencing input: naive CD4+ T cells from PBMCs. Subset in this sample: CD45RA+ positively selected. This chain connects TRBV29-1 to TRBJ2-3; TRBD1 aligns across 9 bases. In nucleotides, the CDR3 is TGCAGCGCCGGGACAGGGCGGACAGATACGCAGTATTTT. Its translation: CSAGTGRTDTQYF.